The clone carrying this TCR beta chain was seen more than once but under ten times. This sample was included in a study of human T cells and chemical hapten exposure. Study as a whole: Per-sample TCR yield variability stemmed mainly from small pooled library volume differences.

Time point in this sample: pre-sensitization, week 0. Treatment of the sample: therapeutic diphenylcyclopropenone sensitization with weekly scalp DPC. Via MiXCR, TCRdb re-called the RACE reads, giving one row per CDR3 protein. This sample carries some 300,000 distinct CDR3 sequences, about 5% of them seen once, and the ten largest clones take under 9.5%. The CDR3 runs 14 residues. Germline V lookup: CDR1 LGHDT, CDR2 YNNKEL (reference sequence). The V end lost 4 bases, the J end lost 4 bases, and 13 bases lay between the germline ends. The chain recombines TRBV3-1 with TRBJ1-2; tentative D call: TRBD1 (5 bases). This receptor was identified in a young woman with alopecia areata. Some clones in this sample may be carry-over from other donors' samples. Sequencing was performed on whole blood, taken in connection with sensitization to the hapten diphenylcyclopropenone (DPC). CDR3 nucleotide sequence: TGTGCCAGCAGCCCCGGACAAACCGCCTATGGCTACACCTTC. This encodes CASSPGQTAYGYTF.